Below are 7 T cell receptor beta chains sequenced from a single sample in a study of low-dose radiotherapy and immunotherapy resistance in tumors. Time point denoted: before trial treatment. TRAV and TRBV primers primed cDNA for both TCRalpha and TCRbeta. With a V-primer adapter and a constant-region primer, TCRs were amplified for 20 to 25 PCR cycles. TCRdb re-called the reads through MiXCR, storing one row per CDR3 protein. This table holds tens of thousands of distinct CDR3 sequences, less than 40% found once. This specimen consisted of PBMCs, obtained before treatment. These receptors originate from a female donor with ovarian cancer.

Many counts were recorded for this clonotype. As DNA, the CDR3 is TGCAGCGTTGTGGACAGGGAGGGTCAGCCCCAGCATTTT. Amino acid sequence: CSVVDREGQPQHF. This chain uses TRBV29-1 with TRBJ1-5; 8 nucleotides line up with TRBD1. Germline CDR1 reads SQVTM; CDR2 reads ANQGSEA. After removal of 4 bases from V and 6 bases from J, the junction contained 5 bases not matched to a gene. The CDR3 covers 13 residues. Drawing the rest from reference TRBV29-1 and TRBJ1-5, the complete variable domain is SAVISQKPSRDICQRGTSLTIQCQVDSQVTMMFWYRQQPGQSLTLIATANQGSEATYESGFVIDKFPISRPNLTFSTLTVSNMSPEDSSIYLCSVVDREGQPQHFGDGTRLSIL.

In this sample, this clonotype turned up many times. In DNA, the CDR3 is TGTGCCAGCAGTTTATTTGGGACAGTTAGCACAGATACGCAGTATTTT. Protein product: CASSLFGTVSTDTQYF. The chain joins TRBV28 to TRBJ2-3; TRBD1 agrees at 7 bases. The length of the CDR3 is 16 residues. Per the germline V gene, CDR1 is MDHEN and CDR2 is SYDVKM. V shed 1 base, J shed 0 bases, and the junction held 4 bases outside the gene matches. Full variable domain (outside the CDR3, taken from reference TRBV28 and TRBJ2-3): DVKVTQSSRYLVKRTGEKVFLECVQDMDHENMFWYRQDPGLGLRLIYFSYDVKMKEKGDIPEGYSVSREKKERFSLILESASTNQTSMYLCASSLFGTVSTDTQYFGPGTRLTVL.

V usage is TRBV20-1 and J usage is TRBJ2-7; D call uncertain. The CDR3 is 15 residues long. Per the germline V gene, CDR1 is DFQATT and CDR2 is SNEGSKA (reference sequence). Trimming removed 0 bases from V and 0 bases from J, with 12 bases in between. CDR3: CSARDPGWSSYEQYF. DNA for the CDR3: TGCAGTGCTAGAGACCCAGGTTGGAGCTCCTACGAGCAGTACTTC.

As to this clonotype: This likely stems from a read error, as it lies one base from a far larger clone. The V call is TRBV4-2, the J call TRBJ1-5; D remains unclear. Germline-derived CDR1 and CDR2 are LGHNA and YNFKEQ. V shed 3 bases and J shed 12 bases, with 12 bases lying between them. There are 12 residues in the CDR3. Written as DNA, the CDR3 is TGTGCCAGCAGCCAGGGAGACGGGCGCCAGCATTTT. This translates into CASSQGDGRQHF.

This clonotype has ten or more counts. This chain links TRBV6-6 with TRBJ1-5; D is undetermined. V was shortened by 4 bases and J by 2 bases, with 9 bases between the two germline ends. Germline values: CDR1 MNHNY, CDR2 SVGAGI (reference sequence). This CDR3 region has 14 residues. The CDR3, as DNA: TGTGCCAGCAGTTTGACCGTTGGCAATCAGCCCCAGCATTTT. Amino acid sequence: CASSLTVGNQPQHF.

This clonotype has a count of ten or more. The chain uses TRBV28 and TRBJ1-6; 7 nucleotides agree with TRBD1. CDR3 size: 14 residues. V lost 8 bases, J lost 9 bases, and 10 bases stayed unmatched. Germline V gene lookup returns CDR1 MDHEN and CDR2 SYDVKM. The CDR3: CASLYRGNRSPLHF. The CDR3, as DNA: TGTGCCAGCCTTTACAGGGGCAATCGTTCACCCCTCCACTTT.

This clonotype was detected many times. The CDR3 is CASSIIRETQYF. CDR3 in DNA: TGTGCCAGCAGCATTATCAGAGAGACCCAGTACTTC. The chain couples TRBV12-3 or TRBV12-4 to TRBJ2-5; D unresolved. The CDR3 extends over 12 amino acids. V was cut by 6 bases and J by 4 bases, with 9 bases left in between.